This TCR beta chain was found in a study of shared clonotypes between healthy human individuals (dated by TCRdb to about 2020). For the wider study: A couple of women and three men aged 18 to 49 years were included in the cohort. For each donor, CD4 naive and CD4 memory were each run on three plates, CD8 naive on two plates, and CD8 memory on one plate. To estimate repertoire size and how much clonotype sharing occurs between individuals, the study deeply sequenced the blood TCR repertoires of roughly 5 healthy adults. Different laboratories and diverse techniques were used to prepare libraries and sequence TCR repertoires, to increase sequencing depth and limit assay-specific biases. Per donor, leukapheresis produced somewhere between about 0.9 and 10 billion PBMCs. The paper's findings and limits, for the study overall: Sampling was restricted to blood, and TCR repertoires in tissue are likely to differ from TCR repertoires in blood. Because the study included only a small number of donors, the genetic and exposure-history diversity represented was limited. Pairwise subsampling led to the expectation that sequencing depth would affect the degree of clonotype sharing among donors. Compared with non-shared clonotypes, clonotypes shared by all four sorted-subset donors had higher generation probabilities. Around 5% of naive CD4, roughly 3.6% of naive CD8, roughly 2.4% of memory CD4, and around 0.4% of memory CD8 clonotypes were shared across a few donors. Incomplete sequencing was indicated by rarefaction of sorted-subset datasets, despite the large sequencing depth. Estimated clonotype richness was generally larger for naive than for memory subsets.

As for this clone: The target of this receptor is not known. Base qualities are not provided; no much larger clone lies one nucleotide away.

Donors were healthy HIV-negative adults with no recently reported acute infections or vaccinations. Only Caucasian adults living in Nashville, Tennessee, USA were represented among the donors. CD4+ T cells were enriched through magnetic negative selection, after which naive cells were positively selected on CD45RA and the remaining negative fraction served as the memory subset. Blood was collected by leukapheresis, and PBMCs were isolated by Ficoll-Histopaque density gradient centrifugation and then cryopreserved in liquid nitrogen vapor phase. Analytical flow cytometry was used to check the purity and quantity of each magnetically sorted T cell population. Genomic DNA was isolated from each sorted fraction and quantified by UV absorbance on a Nanodrop 2000c. Using the deep immunoSEQ assay, TCR CDR3 regions were amplified from genomic DNA by multiplex PCR. For each cell subset, the extracted genomic DNA was distributed evenly across all wells of several immunoSEQ 96-well plates, and each plate served as one replicate. For sorted subsets, each replicate PCR was loaded with roughly 190 ng genomic DNA, equivalent to roughly 30,000 T cell genomes. Purified libraries were quantified with a Qubit 3.0 fluorometer, sized on a Bioanalyzer 2100, and re-quantified with the KAPA Library Quantification kit. Every immunoSEQ 96-well plate was sequenced on a separate single-read 150-cycle Illumina NextSeq 550 flow cell. The original pipeline was this. Because only junctional sequences without quality scores were contained in the immunoSEQ output, filtering matching that applied to full-length reads could not be performed. Sequences were annotated with PyIR, a Python wrapper for IgBLAST v1.9, using IMGT germline references to assign V/J genes and CDR3. Reads were removed for weak V/J assignments (E-value above 1e-6), missing CDR3, stop codons, out-of-frame junctions, or ambiguous translated residues. A V3J clonotype was defined by an identical inferred V gene, J gene, and CDR3 amino acid sequence. To compute the percentage overlap between repertoires, the number of shared unique clonotypes was divided by the size of the smaller repertoire. Three approaches were used to assess repertoire richness: RTK rarefaction, the Chao1 estimator, and Recon v2.1 estimates of unobserved clonotypes. Generation probabilities were computed with OLGA for all TCRbeta clonotypes obtained by the gDNA method from several donors. This immuneACCESS table, as held by TCRdb, lists in-frame sequences with V and J called but not all clones. Of the missing ones, under half trace to an unresolved V gene in checked studies; the others have no known cause. V and J calls and clone size follow that table, whereas D and trimming were derived from the DNA. This sample is represented by 730,000 or so clones; about two thirds of them were singletons. The ten largest clones capture approximately 1.8% of the sample.

The sample was memory CD4+ T cells sorted from blood. Interpreted using the paper, the cell subset or site label stands for: CD45RA-negative fraction. The receptor comes from a woman in her twenties or thirties in good health.

The nucleotide sequence reads as follows: TGTGCCTGGAGTCGGACAGCTAACTATGGCTACACCTTC. It encodes CAWSRTANYGYTF. Rearrangement joined TRBV30 to TRBJ1-2; a tentative D call is TRBD1 (6 bases match). The CDR3 contains 13 residues, cysteine and phenylalanine counted. Solely the CDR3 DNA is kept, with 39 bases framed from the first base. As encoded in the germline V gene (reference sequence), CDR1 is GTSNPN while CDR2 is SVGIG. Trimming at the junction amounts to 2 bases on V and 0 bases on J, and the germline ends lie 7 bases apart. Reference TRBV30 and TRBJ1-2 proteins supply the regions before and after the CDR3; the full variable domain is: SQTIHQWPATLVQPVGSPLSLECTVEGTSNPNLYWYRQAAGRGLQLLFYSVGIGQISSEVPQNLSASRPQDRQFILSSKKLLLSDSGFYLCAWSRTANYGYTFGSGTRLTVV.